These 5 T cell receptor beta chains were all obtained from the same sample, sequenced in a study of blood T cells in healthy people across ages. A second PCR, run for about 6 to 12 cycles, used a sample-barcoded 5' primer plus a J-beta primer mix. TCRdb ran MiXCR on the 5' RACE reads and lists one entry per CDR3 protein. This table has roughly 1 million distinct CDR3 sequences, approximately 26% appearing once. This same sample was also taken into another study, of T cells of mothers and their children.

The sample comprised blood. These receptors all stem from a girl under 10 years old in good health.

This clonotype was recorded a few times. The J gene is TRBJ1-1, the V gene TRBV5-1; TRBD1 might be the D (6 bases). From germline, CDR1 is SGHRS and CDR2 YFSETQ. This CDR3 has 12 residues. Deletions cut 5 bases from V and 5 bases from J, with 10 bases between. The CDR3 DNA sequence: TGCGCCAGCAGAGGGGGGTGGACTGAAGCTTTCTTT. Protein sequence: CASRGGWTEAFF.

The V call is TRBV29-1, the J call TRBJ1-5; D might be TRBD1 (5 bases). The V and J ends lost 2 bases and 2 bases respectively, with 13 bases between them. The length of the CDR3 is 15 residues. Per germline, CDR1 SQVTM and CDR2 ANQGSEA. The CDR3 sequence: CSVEIEGSGNQPQHF. In DNA form, the CDR3 reads TGCAGCGTTGAAATTGAGGGGTCGGGCAATCAGCCCCAGCATTTT.

This clonotype has a handful of counts. The chain has TRBV12-3 or TRBV12-4 and TRBJ2-4, with D perhaps TRBD2 (6 bases). This CDR3 has 14 amino acids. The V gene lost 5 bases and the J gene lost 7 bases, with 15 bases spanning the gap. The CDR3 is CASSNGGWENIQYF. The CDR3 bases are TGTGCCAGCAGTAATGGGGGGTGGGAGAACATTCAGTACTTC.

The CDR3 nucleotides read TGTGCCAGCAGCGTAGGAGCAGTTTCGAGAGAAGAGACCCAGTACTTC. Translating it yields CASSVGAVSREETQYF. The chain has TRBV9 and TRBJ2-5; D uncertain. The germline CDR1 and CDR2 sequences are SGDLS and YYNGEE. V gave up 0 bases and J gave up 3 bases, with 15 bases separating them. This CDR3 spans 16 amino acids.

A note on this clonotype: One end of the junction fails to match germline, which may point to a read error. The rearrangement joins TRBV6-1 to TRBJ2-1; the D gene is possibly TRBD1 (6 bases). The CDR3 loop spans 13 amino acids. Germline-derived CDR1 and CDR2 are MNHNS and SASEGT. CDR3 DNA sequence: TGTGTCAGCAGACCAGGGGCGTTCAATGAGCAGTTCTTC. This codes for CVSRPGAFNEQFF.